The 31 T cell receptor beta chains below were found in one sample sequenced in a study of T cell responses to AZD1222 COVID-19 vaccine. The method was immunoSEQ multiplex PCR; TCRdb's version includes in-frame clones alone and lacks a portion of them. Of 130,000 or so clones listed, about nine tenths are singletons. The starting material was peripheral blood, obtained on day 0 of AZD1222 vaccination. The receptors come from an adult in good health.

CDR3 bases: TGTGCCAGCAGTCGTTCAGGGTTAGCTAACTATGGCTACACCTTC. It is translated as CASSRSGLANYGYTF. This rearrangement joins TRBV6-5 to TRBJ1-2, with D possibly TRBD1 on 5 matching bases. Trimming shortened V by 5 bases and J by 0 bases, and 13 bases separated the two germline ends. The CDR3 is 15 residues long. CDR1 is MNHEY, CDR2 SVGAGI, per germline.

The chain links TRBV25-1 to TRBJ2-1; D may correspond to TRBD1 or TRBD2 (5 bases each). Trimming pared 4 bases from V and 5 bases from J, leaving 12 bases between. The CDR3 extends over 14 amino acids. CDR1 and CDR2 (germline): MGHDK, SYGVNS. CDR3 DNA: TGTGCCAGCAGTGTACCCGGGACCCACAATGAGCAGTTCTTC. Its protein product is CASSVPGTHNEQFF.

CDR3 protein: CASSPSTWGEQYF. The CDR3 DNA follows: TGTGCCAGCAGTCCGTCGACTTGGGGCGAGCAGTACTTC. The chain combines TRBV28 with TRBJ2-7; D is uncertain. V lost 5 bases and J lost 6, with 14 bases in between. CDR1 and CDR2 (germline): MDHEN, SYDVKM. The CDR3 loop spans 13 amino acids.

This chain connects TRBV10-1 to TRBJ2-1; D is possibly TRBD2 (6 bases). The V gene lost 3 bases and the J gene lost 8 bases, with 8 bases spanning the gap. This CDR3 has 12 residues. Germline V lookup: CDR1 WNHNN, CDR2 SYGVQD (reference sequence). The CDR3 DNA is TGCGCCAGCAGTGATGGGAGGCATGAGCAGTTCTTC. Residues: CASSDGRHEQFF.

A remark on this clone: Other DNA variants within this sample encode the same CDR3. The CDR3: CASSEGFGWTDTQYF. The CDR3 DNA follows: TGTGCCAGCAGTGAAGGCTTCGGCTGGACAGATACGCAGTATTTT. The chain recombines TRBV6-1 with TRBJ2-3; D remains ambiguous. Trimming removed 1 base from V and 3 bases from J, with 11 bases in between. Germline-derived CDR1 and CDR2 are MNHNS and SASEGT. There are 15 residues in the CDR3.

Here the CDR3 DNA reads TGTGCCAGTAGTGGGACGGACTCTGGAAACACCATATATTTT. Translation gives CASSGTDSGNTIYF. This chain connects TRBV19 to TRBJ1-3, with D tentatively TRBD1 (5 bases). Germline CDR1 is LNHDA and CDR2 is SQIVND (reference sequence). V lost 5 bases, J lost 0 bases, and 8 bases lay in between. There are 14 residues in the CDR3.

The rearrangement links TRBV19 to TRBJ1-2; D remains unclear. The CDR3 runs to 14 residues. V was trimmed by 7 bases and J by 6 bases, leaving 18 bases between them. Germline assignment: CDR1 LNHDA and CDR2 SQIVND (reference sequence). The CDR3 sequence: CASTFWASSDGYTF. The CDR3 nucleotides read TGTGCCAGTACCTTCTGGGCCTCGAGCGATGGCTACACCTTC.

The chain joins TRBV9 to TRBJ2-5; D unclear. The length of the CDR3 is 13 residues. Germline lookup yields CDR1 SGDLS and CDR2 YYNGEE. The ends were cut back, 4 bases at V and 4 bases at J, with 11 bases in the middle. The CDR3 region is CASSSSIGETQYF. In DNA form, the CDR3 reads TGTGCCAGCAGCTCATCGATAGGAGAGACCCAGTACTTC.

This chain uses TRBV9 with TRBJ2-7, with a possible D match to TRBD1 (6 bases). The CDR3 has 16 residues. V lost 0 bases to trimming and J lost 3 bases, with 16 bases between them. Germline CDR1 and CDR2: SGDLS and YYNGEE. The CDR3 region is CASSVGGQGFGYEQYF. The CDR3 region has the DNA TGTGCCAGCAGCGTAGGAGGGCAGGGGTTTGGCTACGAGCAGTACTTC.

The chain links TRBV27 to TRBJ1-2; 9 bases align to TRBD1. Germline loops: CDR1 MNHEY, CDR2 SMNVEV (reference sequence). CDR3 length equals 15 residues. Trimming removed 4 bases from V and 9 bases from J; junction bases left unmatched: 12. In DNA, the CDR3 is TGTGCCAGCAGTTCGGCGGGACAGGGTGGAATGAGCTACACCTTC. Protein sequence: CASSSAGQGGMSYTF.

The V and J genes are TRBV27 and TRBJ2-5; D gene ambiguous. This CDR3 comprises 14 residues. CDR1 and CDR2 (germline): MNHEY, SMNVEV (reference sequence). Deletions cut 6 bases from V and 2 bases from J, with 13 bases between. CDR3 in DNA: TGTGCCAGCAGCCCAAGGCCGACACAAGAGACCCAGTACTTC. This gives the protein CASSPRPTQETQYF.

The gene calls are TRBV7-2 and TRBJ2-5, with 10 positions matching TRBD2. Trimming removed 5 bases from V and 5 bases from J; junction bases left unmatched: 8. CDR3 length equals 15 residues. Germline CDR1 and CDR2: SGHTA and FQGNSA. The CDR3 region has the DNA TGTGCCAGCAGCCTAAGCGGGAGGGCCCGGGAGACCCAGTACTTC. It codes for CASSLSGRARETQYF. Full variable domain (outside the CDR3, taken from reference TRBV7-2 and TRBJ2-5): GAGVSQSPSNKVTEKGKDVELRCDPISGHTALYWYRQSLGQGLEFLIYFQGNSAPDKSGLPSDRFSAERTGGSVSTLTIQRTQQEDSAVYLCASSLSGRARETQYFGPGTRLLVL.

CDR3 bases: TGTGCCAGCAGCTTAGCCCGGGACTACGAGCAGTACTTC. Translated, it gives CASSLARDYEQYF. The rearrangement links TRBV7-7 to TRBJ2-7, with a tentative D call TRBD2 (5 bases). The germline CDR1 and CDR2 sequences are SSHAT and FNYEAQ (reference sequence). The CDR3 consists of 13 residues. Trimming cost V 0 bases and J 3 bases, with 6 bases left between them.

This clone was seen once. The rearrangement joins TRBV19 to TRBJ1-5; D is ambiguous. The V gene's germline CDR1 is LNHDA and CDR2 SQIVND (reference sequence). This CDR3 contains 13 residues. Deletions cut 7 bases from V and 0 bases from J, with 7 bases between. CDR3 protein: CASNAGSNQPQHF. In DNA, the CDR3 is TGTGCCAGTAATGCAGGTAGCAATCAGCCCCAGCATTTT.

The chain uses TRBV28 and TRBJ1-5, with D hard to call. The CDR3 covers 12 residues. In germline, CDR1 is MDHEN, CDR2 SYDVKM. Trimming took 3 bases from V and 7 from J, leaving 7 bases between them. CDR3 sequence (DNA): TGTGCCAGCAGTTTGGGTCTCCAGCCCCAGCATTTT. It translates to CASSLGLQPQHF.

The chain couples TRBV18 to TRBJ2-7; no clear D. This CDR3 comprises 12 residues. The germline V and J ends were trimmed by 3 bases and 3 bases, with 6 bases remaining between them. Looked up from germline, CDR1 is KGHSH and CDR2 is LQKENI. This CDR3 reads CASSPKGYEQYF. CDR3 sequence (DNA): TGTGCCAGCTCACCCAAAGGCTACGAGCAGTACTTC.

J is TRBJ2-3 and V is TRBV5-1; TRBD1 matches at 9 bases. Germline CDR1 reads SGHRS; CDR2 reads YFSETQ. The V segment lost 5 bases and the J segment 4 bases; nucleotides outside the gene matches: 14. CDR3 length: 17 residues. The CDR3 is CASSTAWTGDASDTQYF. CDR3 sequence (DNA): TGCGCCAGCAGTACGGCCTGGACAGGGGACGCGTCAGATACGCAGTATTTT.

The CDR3 coding sequence is TGTGCCAGTAGGAGCGGGGGTGATACGCAGTATTTT. Translation: CASRSGGDTQYF. This chain joins TRBV19 and TRBJ2-3; 8 positions agree with TRBD2. The V gene's germline CDR1 is LNHDA and CDR2 SQIVND (reference sequence). This CDR3 comprises 12 residues. Trimming removed 6 bases from V and 6 bases from J; junction bases left unmatched: 2.

The CDR3 DNA reads as TGTGCCAGCAGTCCGTACACTTGGTCACCCCTCCACTTT. Amino acids: CASSPYTWSPLHF. The chain combines TRBV27 with TRBJ1-6; D not certain. The CDR3 spans 13 residues. Per germline, CDR1 MNHEY and CDR2 SMNVEV (reference sequence). The V gene lost 5 bases and the J gene lost 10 bases, with 12 bases spanning the gap.

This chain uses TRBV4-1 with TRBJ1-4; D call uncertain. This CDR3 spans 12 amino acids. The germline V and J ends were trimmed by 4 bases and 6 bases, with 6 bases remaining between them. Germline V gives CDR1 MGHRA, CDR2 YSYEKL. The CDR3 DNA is TGCGCCAGCAGCCGACCATATGAAAAACTGTTTTTT. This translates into CASSRPYEKLFF.

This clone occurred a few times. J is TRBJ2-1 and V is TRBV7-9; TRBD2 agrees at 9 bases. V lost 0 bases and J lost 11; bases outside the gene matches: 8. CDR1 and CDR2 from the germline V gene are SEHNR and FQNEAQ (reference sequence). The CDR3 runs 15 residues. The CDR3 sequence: CASSLASGTSRQQFF. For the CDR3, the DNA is TGTGCCAGCAGCTTAGCTAGCGGGACTAGCCGTCAGCAGTTCTTC.

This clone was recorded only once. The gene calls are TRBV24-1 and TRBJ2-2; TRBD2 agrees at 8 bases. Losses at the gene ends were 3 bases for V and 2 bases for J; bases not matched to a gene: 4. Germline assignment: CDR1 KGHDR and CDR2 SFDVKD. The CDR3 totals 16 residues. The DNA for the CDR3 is TGTGCCACCAGTGATGGGCTAGCGGGCAACACCGGGGAGCTGTTTTTT. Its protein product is CATSDGLAGNTGELFF.

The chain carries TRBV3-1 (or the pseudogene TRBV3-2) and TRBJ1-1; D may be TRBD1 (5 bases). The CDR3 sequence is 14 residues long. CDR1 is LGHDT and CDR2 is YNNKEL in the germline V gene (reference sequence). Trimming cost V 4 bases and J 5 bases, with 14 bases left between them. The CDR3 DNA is TGTGCCAGCAGCCCCCAAGCAGGGTTAACTGAAGCTTTCTTT. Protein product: CASSPQAGLTEAFF.

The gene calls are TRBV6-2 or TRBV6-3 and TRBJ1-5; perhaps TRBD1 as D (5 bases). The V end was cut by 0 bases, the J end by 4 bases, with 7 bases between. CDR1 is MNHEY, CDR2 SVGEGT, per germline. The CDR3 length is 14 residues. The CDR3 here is CASSYSSGNQPQHF. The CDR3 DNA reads TGTGCCAGCAGTTACTCTTCAGGGAATCAGCCCCAGCATTTT.

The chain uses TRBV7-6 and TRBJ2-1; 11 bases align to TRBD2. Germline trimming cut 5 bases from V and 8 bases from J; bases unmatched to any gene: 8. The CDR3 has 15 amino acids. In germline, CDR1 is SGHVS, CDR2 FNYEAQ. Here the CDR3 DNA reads TGTGCCAGCAGCACGACTAGCGGGATCTGGCATGAGCAGTTCTTC. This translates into CASSTTSGIWHEQFF.

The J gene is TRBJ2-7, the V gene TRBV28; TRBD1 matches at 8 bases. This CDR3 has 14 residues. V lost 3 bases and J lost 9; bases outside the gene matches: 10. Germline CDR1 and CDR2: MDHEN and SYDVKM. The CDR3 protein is CASSFGTGVTRQYF. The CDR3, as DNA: TGTGCCAGCAGTTTTGGGACAGGTGTTACGAGGCAGTACTTC.

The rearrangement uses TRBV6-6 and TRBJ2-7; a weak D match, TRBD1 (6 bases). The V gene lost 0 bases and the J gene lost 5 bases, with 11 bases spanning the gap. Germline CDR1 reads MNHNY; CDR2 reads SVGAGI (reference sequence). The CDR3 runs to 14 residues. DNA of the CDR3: TGTGCCAGCAGTTACTCTCAGGGGACCCACGAGCAGTACTTC. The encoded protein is CASSYSQGTHEQYF.

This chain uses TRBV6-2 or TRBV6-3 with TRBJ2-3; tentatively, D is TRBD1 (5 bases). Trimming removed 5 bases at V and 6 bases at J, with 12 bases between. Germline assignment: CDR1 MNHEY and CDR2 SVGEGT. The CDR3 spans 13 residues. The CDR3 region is CASSGASWDTQYF. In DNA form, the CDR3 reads TGTGCCAGCAGTGGGGCTTCGTGGGATACGCAGTATTTT.

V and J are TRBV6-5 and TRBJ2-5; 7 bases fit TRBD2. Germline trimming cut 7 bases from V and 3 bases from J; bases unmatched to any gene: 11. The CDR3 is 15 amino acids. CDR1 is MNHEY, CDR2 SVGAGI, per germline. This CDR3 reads CASKGGTAGEETQYF. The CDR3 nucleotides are TGTGCCAGCAAGGGCGGTACTGCGGGAGAAGAGACCCAGTACTTC.

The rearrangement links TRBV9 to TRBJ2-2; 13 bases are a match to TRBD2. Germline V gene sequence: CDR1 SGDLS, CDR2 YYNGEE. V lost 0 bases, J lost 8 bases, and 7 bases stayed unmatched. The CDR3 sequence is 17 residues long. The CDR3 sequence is CASSVELAGGTSGELFF. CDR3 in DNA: TGTGCCAGCAGCGTAGAACTAGCGGGAGGGACCTCGGGGGAGCTGTTTTTT.

The CDR3 is CASSDRTGEPEQYF. As DNA, the CDR3 is TGCGCCAGCAGTGACAGAACAGGAGAGCCCGAGCAGTACTTC. The chain employs TRBV10-1 and TRBJ2-7; D perhaps matches TRBD1 (5 bases). The CDR3 is 14 amino acids. CDR1 is WNHNN, CDR2 SYGVQD, per germline (reference sequence). V was cut by 3 bases and J by 6 bases, with 15 bases left in between.